Reported below is one TCR beta chain. The data were taken from a study of T cells in Graves' hyperthyroidism and ophthalmopathy. TCR beta CDR3 regions were amplified from RNA transcripts. RT-PCR in the first round (using the HTBI primer set) targeted the TCR CDR3. TCRdb fed the multiplex PCR reads into MiXCR, producing one record per CDR3 protein. The table has fewer than 800,000 distinct CDR3 sequences, roughly 15% seen once. The trim removed 4 bases at V and 0 bases at J, leaving 8 bases unmatched. This CDR3 is 16 amino acids long. Germline V gene sequence: CDR1 SGHTS, CDR2 YDEGEE. This chain links TRBV5-8 with TRBJ2-3, with 7 bases lining up with TRBD2. This receptor was taken from a man aged 18 to 30 with Graves' hyperthyroidism. Sequencing used blood. The CDR3 coding sequence is TGTGCCAGCAGCGCCCCGGGGCGGGAGAGCACAGATACGCAGTATTTT. This translates into CASSAPGRESTDTQYF.